Reported below is one T cell receptor beta chain. The CDR3 totals 13 residues. Germline CDR1 and CDR2: PRHDT and FYEKMQ (reference sequence). The V end was cut by 0 bases, the J end by 5 bases, with 5 bases between. As processed by the authors: The authors estimated nucleated cell counts from reference gene primer amplification. Profiling relied on immunoSEQ multiplex PCR, and the TCRdb table lists in-frame clones only, not all of them. That table furnishes V, J and clone size, whereas the DNA furnished D and trimming. This sample has roughly 290,000 clones, with 70% to 90% found just once. This entry comes from a study of blood T cell repertoires in COVID-19. Overall study: From the United States, Italy and Spain came samples of acute and convalescent COVID-19. Sample material is recorded as cDNA or gDNA derived from T cells, B-cell-depleted T cells, or PBMCs.

Sequenced sample: peripheral blood. The clonotype comes from a woman aged 45-65 years with active or convalescent COVID-19. The rearrangement links TRBV13 to TRBJ2-1; TRBD1 is a possible D gene (5 bases). The CDR3 region has the DNA TGTGCCAGCAGCTTAGGCAGGGACAATGAGCAGTTCTTC. Translated, it gives CASSLGRDNEQFF.